What follows are 14 T cell receptor beta chains derived from one specimen sequenced in a study of blood T cell repertoires in COVID-19 (dated by TCRdb to 2020 to 2021). The library was generated by the immunoSEQ multiplex PCR assay. TCRdb provides this immuneACCESS table in a form limited to in-frame rearrangements. Some clones are lacking; in checked studies, under half of them reflect an unresolved V gene, and why the rest are absent is not known. Across this sample there are some 190,000 clones, with around 85% seen only once. The ten largest make up 7.5% to 9.5% of the sample. Material for sequencing was peripheral blood. All receptors come from a woman aged 60-70 years with acute or convalescent COVID-19.

This chain connects TRBV19 to TRBJ2-6, with D unclear. The CDR3 spans 16 residues. The germline gives CDR1 LNHDA, CDR2 SQIVND (reference sequence). With 8 bases removed from V and 2 bases from J, the gap between germline ends came to 16 bases. CDR3 protein: CASGPGAVAGANVLTF. CDR3 sequence (DNA): TGTGCCAGTGGTCCAGGTGCAGTGGCTGGGGCCAACGTCCTGACTTTC.

The rearrangement joins TRBV20-1 to TRBJ1-4; no reliable D call. Trimming shortened V by 0 bases and J by 10 bases, and 6 bases separated the two germline ends. CDR1 is DFQATT and CDR2 is SNEGSKA in the germline V gene (reference sequence). This CDR3 region has 11 residues. Here the CDR3 reads CSARDGGKLFF. The CDR3, as DNA: TGCAGTGCTAGAGATGGAGGAAAACTGTTTTTT.

The chain carries TRBV5-5 and TRBJ1-2; tentatively, D is TRBD1 (6 bases). V was shortened by 4 bases and J by 2 bases, with 9 bases between the two germline ends. The CDR3 is 13 amino acids. CDR1 and CDR2 from the germline V gene are SGHKS and YYEKEE (reference sequence). CDR3 DNA sequence: TGTGCCAGCAGCCGGGACACGAACTATGGCTACACCTTC. It yields the protein CASSRDTNYGYTF.

The V call is TRBV18, the J call TRBJ2-7; the match to TRBD2 covers 7 bases. The germline CDR1 and CDR2 sequences are KGHSH and LQKENI. The CDR3 runs 13 residues. With 5 bases clipped from V and 3 bases from J, the junction kept 4 bases outside the gene matches. CDR3 region: CASSGDYRYEQYF. CDR3 coding DNA: TGTGCCAGCTCAGGGGACTATCGCTACGAGCAGTACTTC.

This chain connects TRBV5-8 to TRBJ1-1; 7 nucleotides align to TRBD1. This CDR3 region has 15 residues. Germline CDR1 reads SGHTS; CDR2 reads YDEGEE. Germline trimming cut 4 bases from V and 4 bases from J; bases unmatched to any gene: 10. The CDR3 DNA follows: TGTGCCAGCAGCCGTCGACAGGGAGGAAGCACTGAAGCTTTCTTT. Residues: CASSRRQGGSTEAFF. Full variable domain (remainder filled in from reference TRBV5-8 and TRBJ1-1): EAGVTQSPTHLIKTRGQQATLRCSPISGHTSVYWYQQALGLGLQFLLWYDEGEERNRGNFPPRFSGRQFPNYSSELNVNALELEDSALYLCASSRRQGGSTEAFFGQGTRLTVV.

The chain carries TRBV9 and TRBJ1-2, with D perhaps matching TRBD1 (5 bases). Germline CDR1 and CDR2: SGDLS and YYNGEE. The CDR3 is 15 amino acids. Trimming removed 2 bases from V and 0 bases from J, with 11 bases in between. CDR3 nucleotides: TGTGCCAGCAGCGTGGGGCAGGGCCCTAACTATGGCTACACCTTC. It encodes CASSVGQGPNYGYTF.

As concerns this clone: The sample carries other DNA sequences with the same CDR3. CDR3 DNA: TGTGCCACCAGTGATGGCGGACTAGCGGGAGTCACCGGGGAGCTGTTTTTT. It is translated as CATSDGGLAGVTGELFF. The chain links TRBV24-1 to TRBJ2-2, with 13 bases fitting TRBD2. The CDR3 consists of 17 residues. With 3 bases clipped from V and 4 bases from J, the junction kept 4 bases outside the gene matches. Per the germline V gene, CDR1 is KGHDR and CDR2 is SFDVKD.

V gene TRBV28 combines with J gene TRBJ2-7; possible D gene TRBD1, 6 bases. The germline CDR1 and CDR2 sequences are MDHEN and SYDVKM. The V end lost 2 bases, the J end lost 5 bases, and 13 bases lay between the germline ends. CDR3 length: 14 residues. The CDR3 DNA reads TGTGCCAGCAGTTTACAGGGGATAGTCAACGAGCAGTACTTC. It codes for CASSLQGIVNEQYF.

V gene TRBV7-9 combines with J gene TRBJ1-1, with 9 bases matching TRBD1. This CDR3 is built from 15 residues. The V and J ends lost 4 bases and 5 bases, in that order; junction bases with no gene match: 8. Looked up from germline, CDR1 is SEHNR and CDR2 is FQNEAQ (reference sequence). In nucleotides, the CDR3 is TGTGCCAGCAGCTCAACAGGGGGCCTAGGGACTGAAGCTTTCTTT. It yields the protein CASSSTGGLGTEAFF.

This rearrangement joins TRBV7-8 to TRBJ1-1; no reliable D call. V lost 5 bases to trimming and J lost 7 bases, with 11 bases between them. The CDR3 sequence is 12 residues long. The germline V gene encodes CDR1 SGHVS and CDR2 FQNEAQ. CDR3 protein: CASSLRRGEAFF. CDR3 sequence (DNA): TGTGCCAGCAGCCTAAGGCGGGGTGAAGCTTTCTTT.

The chain is built from TRBV19 and TRBJ2-1; 13 bases match TRBD2. J lost 9 bases, V lost 6 bases, and 5 bases had no gene match. Germline V gene data show CDR1 as LNHDA and CDR2 as SQIVND (reference sequence). The CDR3 contains 14 residues. In DNA form, the CDR3 reads TGTGCCAGTAGAACGGGACTAGCGGGAAGTGAGCAGTTCTTC. Protein sequence: CASRTGLAGSEQFF.

DNA for the CDR3: TGTGCCAGCAGCTTAGGGGCCCTGGGCACCGGGGAGCTGTTTTTT. This encodes CASSLGALGTGELFF. V and J are TRBV7-2 and TRBJ2-2; D is unresolved. Germline loops: CDR1 SGHTA, CDR2 FQGNSA. The ends were cut back, 1 base at V and 4 bases at J, with 10 bases in the middle. The CDR3 has 15 amino acids.

This clone came up once. The chain joins TRBV6-1 to TRBJ1-5, with a tentative D call TRBD1 (6 bases). CDR3 length: 16 amino acids. V shed 1 base and J shed 0 bases, with 10 bases lying between them. The germline V gene has CDR1 MNHNS and CDR2 SASEGT. Here the CDR3 reads CASSEVGGLSNQPQHF. The CDR3 DNA follows: TGTGCCAGCAGTGAAGTGGGGGGGCTTAGCAATCAGCCCCAGCATTTT.

This chain joins TRBV18 and TRBJ2-3, with D possibly being TRBD1 (6 bases). V was cut by 4 bases and J by 2 bases, with 19 bases left in between. The CDR3 contains 17 residues. CDR1 is KGHSH and CDR2 is LQKENI in the germline V gene. For the CDR3, the DNA is TGTGCCAGCTCACGTGGGACACAGAATTTCAACACAGATACGCAGTATTTT. Translation gives CASSRGTQNFNTDTQYF.